Listed below are T cell receptor beta chains from one sample, sequenced in a study of Ad26.COV2.S vaccination and SARS-CoV-2 variants. The data were produced by immunoSEQ multiplex PCR, yet TCRdb's version contains in-frame clones alone and is incomplete. The sample lists approximately 300,000 clones, around 85% occurring once. Specimen: peripheral blood, collected in a trial of Ad26.COV2.S vaccine versus placebo. The receptors were sampled from a person between 18 and 65 years old who received the Ad26.COV2.S COVID-19 vaccine or a placebo. Each CDR3 is given with its conserved first and last residue. The D gene is left open where the match is weak. A row's size may be missing; if present it is once, few, many or a size class.

d_gene: TRBD1
abundance: -
v_gene: TRBV14
j_gene: TRBJ1-4
CDR3nt: TGTGCCAGCAGCCAAGAGCAGGGGGCTAATGAAAAACTGTTTTTT
CDR3aa: CASSQEQGANEKLFF

d_gene: -
abundance: -
v_gene: TRBV27
j_gene: TRBJ1-5
CDR3nt: TGTGCCAGCAGTTCCAGGGGATTCGGTCAGCCCCAGCATTTT
CDR3aa: CASSSRGFGQPQHF

d_gene: -
abundance: few
v_gene: TRBV6-1
j_gene: TRBJ1-1
CDR3nt: TGTGCCAGCAGTGAGCTATCCGGGAACACTGAAGCTTTCTTT
CDR3aa: CASSELSGNTEAFF

d_gene: TRBD1
abundance: -
v_gene: TRBV5-1
j_gene: TRBJ1-2
CDR3nt: TGCGCCAGCAGCTGGGGGGCCGCGACAGGGAACTATGGCTACACCTTC
CDR3aa: CASSWGAATGNYGYTF

d_gene: TRBD1
abundance: -
v_gene: TRBV11-3
j_gene: TRBJ2-1
CDR3nt: TGTGCCAGCAGCCACGACAGGGGGGGGTACAATGAGCAGTTCTTC
CDR3aa: CASSHDRGGYNEQFF

d_gene: -
abundance: -
v_gene: TRBV2
j_gene: TRBJ2-2
CDR3nt: TGTGCCAGCACTGGGGGGCGGAACACCGGGGAGCTGTTTTTT
CDR3aa: CASTGGRNTGELFF

d_gene: TRBD1
abundance: many
v_gene: TRBV6-2/TRBV6-3
j_gene: TRBJ2-1
CDR3nt: TGTGCCAGCAGTACCCGCAGGGGGCGAAATGAGCAGTTCTTC
CDR3aa: CASSTRRGRNEQFF

d_gene: -
abundance: -
v_gene: TRBV5-1
j_gene: TRBJ2-7
CDR3nt: TGCGCCAGCAGCTACGGGCCCGCCTACGAGCAGTACTTC
CDR3aa: CASSYGPAYEQYF

d_gene: -
abundance: -
v_gene: TRBV21-1
j_gene: TRBJ1-1
CDR3nt: TGTGCCAGCAGCACCATCTTCGGGACAGGGGGATTTGCCACTGAAGCTTTCTTT
CDR3aa: CASSTIFGTGGFATEAFF

d_gene: -
abundance: -
v_gene: TRBV3-1/TRBV3-2
j_gene: TRBJ1-2
CDR3nt: TGTGCCAGCAGCCAAGGGGAGGGCCTGGGCTACACCTTC
CDR3aa: CASSQGEGLGYTF

d_gene: -
abundance: -
v_gene: TRBV11-3
j_gene: TRBJ1-6
CDR3nt: TGTGCCAGCAACCTAGGGGGGCACTTCAGGGGTAATTCACCCCTCCACTTT
CDR3aa: CASNLGGHFRGNSPLHF

d_gene: -
abundance: -
v_gene: TRBV24-1
j_gene: TRBJ2-5
CDR3nt: TGTGCCACCAGTGATTGGGAGACCCAGTACTTC
CDR3aa: CATSDWETQYF